This T cell receptor (beta chain) was profiled in a study of blood T cells in healthy people across ages. Whole-study findings and limits: Higher diversity and more naive CD4+ cells were features of long-lived donors, compared to aged donors.

This clonotype was observed many times. Its antigen remains unknown. CDR3 length equals 13 residues. V dropped 6 bases and J dropped 7 bases, with 15 bases sitting between them. A J-beta primer mix and a sample-barcoded 5' primer were used in a second PCR of about 7 to 12 cycles. Each sample yielded at least 3 million CDR3-containing paired-end reads. MiXCR was run by TCRdb on the 5' RACE reads, yielding one entry per CDR3 protein. The sample consists of fewer than 750,000 distinct CDR3 sequences, around 52% of them appearing once. V gene TRBV12-3 or TRBV12-4 combines with J gene TRBJ1-1; D unresolved. Sequences were obtained from blood. This clonotype was obtained from a woman aged 80 or older in good health. CDR3 region: CASRKDGFREAFF. The CDR3 DNA reads as TGTGCCAGCAGGAAAGACGGTTTCCGTGAAGCTTTCTTT.